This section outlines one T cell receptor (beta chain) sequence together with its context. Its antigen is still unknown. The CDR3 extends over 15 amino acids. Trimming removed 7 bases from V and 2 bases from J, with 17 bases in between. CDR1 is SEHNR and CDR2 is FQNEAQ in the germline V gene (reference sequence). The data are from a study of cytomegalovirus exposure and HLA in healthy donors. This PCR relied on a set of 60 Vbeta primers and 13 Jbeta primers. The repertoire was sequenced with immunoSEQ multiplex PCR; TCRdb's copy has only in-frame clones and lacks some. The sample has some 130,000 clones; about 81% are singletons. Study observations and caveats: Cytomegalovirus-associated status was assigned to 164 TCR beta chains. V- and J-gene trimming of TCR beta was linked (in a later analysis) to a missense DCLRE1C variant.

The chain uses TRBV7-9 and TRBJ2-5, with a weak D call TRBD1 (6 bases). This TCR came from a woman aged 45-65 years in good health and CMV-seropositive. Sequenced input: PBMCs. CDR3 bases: TGTGCCAGCACGCAAGCGGCAGGGGAGCAAGAGACCCAGTACTTC. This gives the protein CASTQAAGEQETQYF.